This T cell receptor beta chain was sequenced in a study of T cell responses to AZD1222 COVID-19 vaccine. Study-wide results and limits: Receipt of two AZD1222 doses was followed by a rise in Spike-specific TCR breadth and depth.

As for this clone: What it recognizes is unknown.

Measured with immunoSEQ multiplex PCR; TCRdb has only the in-frame clones, and not every one. The sample shows 130,000 to 150,000 clones, around 92% of them seen only once. The CDR3 contains 14 residues. CDR1 is SGHDT, CDR2 YYEEEE, per germline. Trimming cost V 2 bases and J 4 bases, with 13 bases left between them. The rearrangement joins TRBV5-6 to TRBJ2-7; D is uncertain. The clonotype was recovered from an adult who had recovered from COVID-19. The sequenced sample was peripheral blood, obtained after recovery from COVID-19. This CDR3 is CASSFRGNWYEQYF. DNA of the CDR3: TGTGCCAGCAGCTTTCGTGGGAATTGGTACGAGCAGTACTTC.